Presented here are 3 T cell receptor beta chains from one specimen sequenced in a study of T-cell reconstitution after alpha-beta-depleted transplantation in children. Researchers prepared the TCRbeta library using unique molecular identifiers, the study reports. TCRdb re-called the PCR reads with MiXCR, one entry per CDR3 protein. The sample lists about a million distinct CDR3 sequences; around 30% were seen once. The specimen was PBMCs, mostly from graft donor cells, collected 360 days after TCRalphabeta/CD19-depleted stem cell transplant. Receptor source: a boy in the first two years of life who had a stem cell transplant for SCID, so the T cells may come from the graft donor.

This clonotype was detected a few times. The chain recombines TRBV18 with TRBJ2-5, with D perhaps given as TRBD1 or TRBD2 (5 bases each). This CDR3 spans 16 amino acids. Germline V lookup: CDR1 KGHSH, CDR2 LQKENI. Trimming removed 4 bases from V and 2 bases from J, with 17 bases in between. In DNA, the CDR3 is TGTGCCAGCTCACTACACCGGGACGGCAAACAAGAGACCCAGTACTTC. Translating gives CASSLHRDGKQETQYF.

This chain uses TRBV27 with TRBJ2-1; TRBD1 or TRBD2 may be the D gene (6 bases each). CDR1 and CDR2 from the germline V gene are MNHEY and SMNVEV (reference sequence). This CDR3 has 15 amino acids. V was shortened by 7 bases and J by 8 bases, with 21 bases between the two germline ends. CDR3 amino acids: CASIPSQGGRDEQFF. The CDR3 bases are TGTGCCAGCATCCCCTCACAGGGAGGTAGGGATGAGCAGTTCTTC.

The J gene is TRBJ2-2, the V gene TRBV7-9, with 7 bases identical to TRBD2. The CDR3 consists of 16 residues. The ends lost 5 bases at V and 3 bases at J; junction bases unmatched: 9. Germline CDR1 and CDR2: SEHNR and FQNEAQ (reference sequence). The CDR3 region has the DNA TGTGCCAGCAGCCGAAGGACTAGGAGGTACACCGGGGAGCTGTTTTTT. It is translated as CASSRRTRRYTGELFF.